This T cell receptor beta chain is from a study of blood T cell repertoires in COVID-19. Study-wide context: Spain, Italy and the United States supplied samples that represented acute and convalescent COVID-19. Nucleic acid was either cDNA or gDNA, and it came from T cells, B-cell-depleted T cells, or PBMCs.

This clone was seen a handful of times. V lost 6 bases and J 6 bases, leaving 19 bases between the germline ends. Germline lookup yields CDR1 MNHEY and CDR2 SVGAGI. The CDR3 has 15 residues. One Seattle source followed patients from active infection through their disease course. Original methodology: Quantification of nucleated cells was approximated via reference gene primer amplification. TCRdb keeps only in-frame clones here, not all; method: immunoSEQ multiplex PCR. V, J and clone size were drawn from that table, and D and trimming were deduced from the DNA. Of some 99,000 clones listed, about 90% are singletons.

The sequence was collected from a human donor with COVID-19, enrolled during active disease. The donor label of this sample is uncertain. The sequenced sample was peripheral blood. The chain uses TRBV6-5 and TRBJ2-3; D is possibly TRBD1 (5 bases). The CDR3 is CASSQRGRAVDTQYF. In DNA form, the CDR3 reads TGTGCCAGCAGCCAAAGGGGCAGGGCTGTGGATACGCAGTATTTT.